This TCR beta chain was captured by sequencing in a study of T cells in Graves' hyperthyroidism and ophthalmopathy. Concerning this clonotype: Antigen unknown.

TCR beta CDR3 regions were amplified from RNA. HTBI primers were employed in a first-round RT-PCR of the TCR CDR3. From the multiplex PCR reads, TCRdb called clonotypes with MiXCR, one entry per CDR3 protein. The profile shows about 35,000 distinct CDR3 sequences, around half of them singletons. General study points: Blood held most thyroid clonotypes expanded above 0.001 frequency.

The V segment lost 4 bases and the J segment 3 bases; nucleotides outside the gene matches: 5. Germline V gives CDR1 MGHRA, CDR2 YSYEKL. The CDR3 is made up of 15 amino acids. This receptor was obtained from a woman in her fifties or sixties with Graves' hyperthyroidism that later progressed to Graves' ophthalmopathy. The material sequenced was blood. The gene calls are TRBV4-1 and TRBJ2-3, with 9 bases that match TRBD1. The CDR3 sequence is CASSPEGQGTDTQYF. CDR3 coding DNA: TGCGCCAGCAGCCCCGAGGGACAGGGTACAGATACGCAGTATTTT.